The clone carrying this T cell receptor (beta chain) was picked up a small number of times. The data derive from a study of T-cell reconstitution after alpha-beta-depleted transplantation in children. Germline values: CDR1 ENHRY, CDR2 SYGVKD. The V end was cut by 5 bases, the J end by 4 bases, with 12 bases between. The CDR3 consists of 14 residues. Using unique molecular identifiers, the investigators prepared the TCRbeta library. TCRdb analysed the PCR reads with MiXCR anew, one entry per CDR3 protein. The sample has hundreds of thousands of distinct CDR3 sequences; approximately 12% are singletons.

The starting material was PBMCs, obtained from the stem cell graft. The chain employs TRBV10-3 and TRBJ1-5; D gene unclear. This TCR was recovered from a human donor who donated a stem cell graft to a child with Fanconi anemia. DNA for the CDR3: TGTGCCATCAGTCCCGGCCAGCCTAATCAGCCCCAGCATTTT. Its protein is CAISPGQPNQPQHF.